This TCR beta chain is from a study of T cells after yellow fever vaccination. TCRdb re-called the 5' RACE reads through MiXCR, storing one row per CDR3 protein. The sample yields 180,000 or so distinct CDR3 sequences, approximately 11% seen once. A few counts support this clonotype. This receptor was obtained from a man younger than 30 who received the YFV17D yellow fever vaccine. This specimen consisted of CD8+ T cells sorted from PBMCs, obtained 15 days after the yellow fever booster vaccination.

For the CDR3, the DNA is TGTGCCAGCAGCCCCTTGTACCAAGAGACCCAGTACTTC. As protein: CASSPLYQETQYF. The chain couples TRBV7-7 to TRBJ2-5; no firm D call. In germline, CDR1 is SSHAT, CDR2 FNYEAQ (reference sequence). This CDR3 is built from 13 residues. V lost 5 bases, J lost 0 bases, and 7 bases lay in between.